This entry concerns a single TCR beta chain. No antigen is known for it. The data belong to a study of yellow fever vaccine responses in identical twins. General study results and limits: A vaccine T cell response that seemed partly convergent and partly personalized was reported in twins.

TCRdb passed the RT-PCR reads through MiXCR, listing each CDR3 protein once. The data contain thousands of distinct CDR3 sequences, over 60% of them seen just once; the ten biggest clones take up approximately 12%. With 1 base removed from V and 3 bases from J, the gap between germline ends came to 10 bases. The CDR3 extends over 14 amino acids. Germline V lookup: CDR1 SGHVS, CDR2 FNYEAQ. The clonotype originates from a woman between 18 and 29 years old who received the yellow fever vaccine. The chain is built from TRBV7-6 and TRBJ2-7; no definite D call. The source was T cells from blood (PBMCs), unsorted or a sorted subset (not recorded which), collected before or after yellow fever vaccination (not recorded which). This CDR3 reads CASSLVQDHYEQYF. CDR3 DNA sequence: TGTGCCAGCAGCTTAGTTCAGGACCACTACGAGCAGTACTTC.